A single sample gave rise to the 4 T cell receptor beta chains below, sequenced in a study of blood T cell repertoires in COVID-19. Repertoires were generated with immunoSEQ multiplex PCR, while TCRdb's copy carries only in-frame clones and drops some. This table has 120,000 to 150,000 clones, approximately 86% appearing once. Sequencing input: peripheral blood. These receptors originate from a woman aged 45-65 years with acute or convalescent COVID-19.

CDR3 amino acids: CASGSYNTEAFF. CDR3 in DNA: TGTGCTAGTGGTTCCTATAACACTGAAGCTTTCTTT. The chain has TRBV12-5 and TRBJ1-1; D unresolved. The V gene's germline CDR1 is LGHNT and CDR2 FRNRAP. Trimming took off 4 bases at V and 2 bases at J, with 5 bases between the two ends. This CDR3 is 12 amino acids long.

CDR3 sequence: CSVDRESGYTF. Written as DNA, the CDR3 is TGCAGCGTTGACAGGGAATCCGGCTACACCTTC. The chain employs TRBV29-1 and TRBJ1-2; perhaps TRBD1 as D (5 bases). V shed 3 bases and J shed 8 bases, with 10 bases lying between them. Germline V gene data show CDR1 as SQVTM and CDR2 as ANQGSEA. CDR3 size: 11 residues.

Only one count was recorded for this clone. The chain couples TRBV25-1 to TRBJ2-2, with TRBD1 matching over 8 bases. This CDR3 spans 15 amino acids. Germline V lookup: CDR1 MGHDK, CDR2 SYGVNS. The junction had 2 bases not matched to a gene; V was cut back by 1 base and J by 4 bases. CDR3 nucleotide sequence: TGTGCCAGCAGTGAATGGACAGGGACCACCGGGGAGCTGTTTTTT. Its protein is CASSEWTGTTGELFF. Full variable domain (outside the CDR3, taken from reference TRBV25-1 and TRBJ2-2): EADIYQTPRYLVIGTGKKITLECSQTMGHDKMYWYQQDPGMELHLIHYSYGVNSTEKGDLSSESTVSRIRTEHFPLTLESARPSHTSQYLCASSEWTGTTGELFFGEGSRLTVL.

The V and J genes are TRBV27 and TRBJ2-7, with a weak D call TRBD2 (5 bases). CDR1 is MNHEY, CDR2 SMNVEV, per germline (reference sequence). The CDR3 is 19 amino acids. Trimming shortened V by 0 bases and J by 3 bases, and 24 bases separated the two germline ends. The CDR3 DNA follows: TGTGCCAGCAGTTTATCCTCCTTTGTTATCGGGGAGTCGGACTACGAGCAGTACTTC. As protein: CASSLSSFVIGESDYEQYF.